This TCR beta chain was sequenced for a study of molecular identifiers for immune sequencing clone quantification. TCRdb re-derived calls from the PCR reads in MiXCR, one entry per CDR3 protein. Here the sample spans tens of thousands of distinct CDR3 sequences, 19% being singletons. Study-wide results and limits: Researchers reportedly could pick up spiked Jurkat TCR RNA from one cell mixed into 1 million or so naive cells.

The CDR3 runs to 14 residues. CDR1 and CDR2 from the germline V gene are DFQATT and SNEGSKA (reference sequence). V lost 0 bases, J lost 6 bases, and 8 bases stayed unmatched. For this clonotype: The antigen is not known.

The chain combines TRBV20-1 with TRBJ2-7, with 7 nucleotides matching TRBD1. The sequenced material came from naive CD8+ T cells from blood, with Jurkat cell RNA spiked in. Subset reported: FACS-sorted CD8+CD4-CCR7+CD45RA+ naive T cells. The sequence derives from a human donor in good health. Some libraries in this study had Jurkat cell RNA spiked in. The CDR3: CSARDGAGGSEQYF. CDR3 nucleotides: TGCAGTGCTAGAGATGGGGCAGGGGGTAGCGAGCAGTACTTC.